This T cell receptor beta chain was sequenced during a study of T cell responses to AZD1222 COVID-19 vaccine. General observations from the study: Only a handful of AZD1222 recipients, several in all, had baseline seropositivity. Vaccination with two AZD1222 doses was followed by a rise in Spike-specific TCR breadth and depth. In the spike-specific TCR repertoire, nearly half reportedly target unmutated variant regions. The donor cohort was predominantly white British with a female majority, and clonal diversity may have been underestimated.

This clone appeared a few times. Its antigen is not identified. The same CDR3 is also encoded by other DNA sequences in this sample. Germline V gene lookup returns CDR1 SGHAT and CDR2 FQNNGV. The CDR3 runs 14 residues. V trimming: 4 bases; J trimming: 2 bases; junction bases outside the gene matches: 5. Repertoires were generated with immunoSEQ multiplex PCR, while TCRdb's copy carries only in-frame clones and drops some. Counted here are 60,000 to 85,000 clones, roughly 80% occurring once; the ten biggest clones make up 27%. Material: peripheral blood, obtained 28 days after the second dose of the MenACWY control vaccine. This receptor was identified in an adult who received the MenACWY meningococcal vaccine as a control. The gene calls are TRBV11-2 and TRBJ2-7, with TRBD1 matching over 7 bases. CDR3 sequence: CASSSRDSPYEQYF. For the CDR3, the DNA is TGTGCCAGCAGCTCCCGGGACAGTCCCTACGAGCAGTACTTC.